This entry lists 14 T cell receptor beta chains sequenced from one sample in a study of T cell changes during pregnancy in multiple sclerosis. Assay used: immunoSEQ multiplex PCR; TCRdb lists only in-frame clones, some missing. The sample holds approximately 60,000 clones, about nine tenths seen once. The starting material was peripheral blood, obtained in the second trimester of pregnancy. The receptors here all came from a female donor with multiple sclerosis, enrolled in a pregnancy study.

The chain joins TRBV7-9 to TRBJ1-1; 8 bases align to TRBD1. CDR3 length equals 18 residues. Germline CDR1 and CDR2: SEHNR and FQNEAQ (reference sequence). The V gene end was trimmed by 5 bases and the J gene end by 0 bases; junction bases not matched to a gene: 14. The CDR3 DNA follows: TGTGCCAGCAGCCTAGGAGGACAGGGAAGCAACATGAACACTGAAGCTTTCTTT. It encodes CASSLGGQGSNMNTEAFF.

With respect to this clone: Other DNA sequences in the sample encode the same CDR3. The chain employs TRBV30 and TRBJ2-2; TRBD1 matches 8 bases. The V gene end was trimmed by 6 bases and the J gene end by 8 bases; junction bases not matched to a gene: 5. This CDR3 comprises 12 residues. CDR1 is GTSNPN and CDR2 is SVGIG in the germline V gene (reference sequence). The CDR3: CACGQGIGELFF. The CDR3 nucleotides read TGTGCCTGTGGACAGGGTATTGGGGAGCTGTTTTTT.

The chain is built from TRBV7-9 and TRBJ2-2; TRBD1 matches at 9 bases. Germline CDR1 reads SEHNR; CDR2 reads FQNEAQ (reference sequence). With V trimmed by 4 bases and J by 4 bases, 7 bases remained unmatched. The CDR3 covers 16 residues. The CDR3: CASSSRQGVGTGELFF. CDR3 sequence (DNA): TGTGCCAGCAGCTCCCGACAGGGGGTGGGCACCGGGGAGCTGTTTTTT.

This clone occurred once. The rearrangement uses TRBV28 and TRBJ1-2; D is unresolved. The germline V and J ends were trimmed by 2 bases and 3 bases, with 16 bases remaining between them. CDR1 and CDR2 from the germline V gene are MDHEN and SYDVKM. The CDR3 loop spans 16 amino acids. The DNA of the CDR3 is TGTGCCAGCAGTTTAGTGTCGGCAATCGGGGACTATGGCTACACCTTC. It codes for CASSLVSAIGDYGYTF.

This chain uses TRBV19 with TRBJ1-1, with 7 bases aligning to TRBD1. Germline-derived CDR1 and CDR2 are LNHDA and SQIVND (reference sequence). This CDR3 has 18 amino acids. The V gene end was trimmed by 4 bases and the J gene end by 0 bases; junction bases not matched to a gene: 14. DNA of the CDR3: TGTGCCAGTAGTACCCGGGACAGACCCCTCGGGATGAACACTGAAGCTTTCTTT. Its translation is CASSTRDRPLGMNTEAFF. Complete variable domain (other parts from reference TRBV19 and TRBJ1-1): DGGITQSPKYLFRKEGQNVTLSCEQNLNHDAMYWYRQDPGQGLRLIYYSQIVNDFQKGDIAEGYSVSREKKESFPLTVTSAQKNPTAFYLCASSTRDRPLGMNTEAFFGQGTRLTVV.

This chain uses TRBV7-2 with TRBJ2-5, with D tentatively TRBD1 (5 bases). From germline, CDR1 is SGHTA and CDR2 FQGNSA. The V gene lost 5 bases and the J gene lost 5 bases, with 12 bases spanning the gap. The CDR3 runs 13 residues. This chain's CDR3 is CASSKGVTETQYF. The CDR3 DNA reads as TGTGCCAGCAGCAAAGGGGTAACGGAGACCCAGTACTTC.

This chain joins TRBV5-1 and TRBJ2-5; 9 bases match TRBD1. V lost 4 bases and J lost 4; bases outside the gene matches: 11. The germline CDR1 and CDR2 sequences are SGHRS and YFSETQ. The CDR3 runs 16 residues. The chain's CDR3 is CASSRGGDRGGETQYF. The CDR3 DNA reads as TGCGCCAGCAGCCGTGGCGGTGACAGGGGGGGAGAGACCCAGTACTTC.

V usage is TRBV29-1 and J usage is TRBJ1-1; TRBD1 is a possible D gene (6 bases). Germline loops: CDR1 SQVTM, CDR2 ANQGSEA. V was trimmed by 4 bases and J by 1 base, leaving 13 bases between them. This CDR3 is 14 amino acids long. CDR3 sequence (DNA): TGCAGCGTTGTATATCCCAGGGGGAACACTGAAGCTTTCTTT. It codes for CSVVYPRGNTEAFF.

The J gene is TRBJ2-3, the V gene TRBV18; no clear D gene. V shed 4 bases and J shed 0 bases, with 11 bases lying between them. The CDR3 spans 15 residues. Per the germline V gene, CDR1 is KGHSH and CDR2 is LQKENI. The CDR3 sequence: CASSRLAASTDTQYF. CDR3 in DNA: TGTGCCAGCTCACGCCTCGCAGCGAGCACAGATACGCAGTATTTT.

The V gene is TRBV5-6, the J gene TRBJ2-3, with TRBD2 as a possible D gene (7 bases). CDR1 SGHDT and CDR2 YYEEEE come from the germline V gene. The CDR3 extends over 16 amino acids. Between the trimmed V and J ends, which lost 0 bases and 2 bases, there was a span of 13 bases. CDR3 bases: TGTGCCAGCAGCTTGGGTCCCGCGGGGGCCACAGATACGCAGTATTTT. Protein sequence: CASSLGPAGATDTQYF.

The CDR3 loop is CASSLVRQGGISPLHF. The CDR3 DNA sequence: TGTGCCAGCAGCTTGGTACGGCAGGGTGGAATTTCACCCCTCCACTTT. This chain joins TRBV5-6 and TRBJ1-6; a weak D match, TRBD1 (5 bases). V gave up 0 bases and J gave up 9 bases, with 16 bases separating them. The CDR3 is made up of 16 amino acids. Germline V lookup: CDR1 SGHDT, CDR2 YYEEEE.

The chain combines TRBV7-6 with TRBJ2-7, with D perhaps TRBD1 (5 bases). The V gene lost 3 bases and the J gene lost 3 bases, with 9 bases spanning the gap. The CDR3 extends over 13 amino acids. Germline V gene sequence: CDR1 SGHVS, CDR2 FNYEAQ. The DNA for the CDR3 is TGTGCCAGCAGCTTTGGACATTACTACGAGCAGTACTTC. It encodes CASSFGHYYEQYF.

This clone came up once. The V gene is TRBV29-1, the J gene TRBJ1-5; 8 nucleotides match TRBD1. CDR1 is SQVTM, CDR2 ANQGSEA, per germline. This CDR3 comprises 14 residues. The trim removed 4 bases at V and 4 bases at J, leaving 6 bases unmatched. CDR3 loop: CSVVSGQENQPQHF. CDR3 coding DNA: TGCAGCGTTGTTTCGGGACAGGAAAATCAGCCCCAGCATTTT. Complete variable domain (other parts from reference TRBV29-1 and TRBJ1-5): SAVISQKPSRDICQRGTSLTIQCQVDSQVTMMFWYRQQPGQSLTLIATANQGSEATYESGFVIDKFPISRPNLTFSTLTVSNMSPEDSSIYLCSVVSGQENQPQHFGDGTRLSIL.

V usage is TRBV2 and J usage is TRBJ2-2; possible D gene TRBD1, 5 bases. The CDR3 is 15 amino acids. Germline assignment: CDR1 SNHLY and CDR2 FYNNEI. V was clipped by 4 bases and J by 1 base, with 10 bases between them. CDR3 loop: CASSAGRVNTGELFF. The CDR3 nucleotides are TGTGCCAGCAGTGCAGGCAGGGTGAACACCGGGGAGCTGTTTTTT.